This T cell receptor (beta chain) came from a study of cytomegalovirus exposure and HLA in healthy donors. Study context: Unique TCRs numbering some 93 million, obtained from HLA-typed donors, made up an early data release. General observations from the study: Across all donors, roughly uniform sequencing depth was an assumption of the presence/absence analyses. Being productive about 90% or about 30% of the time was typical of most TCR beta V segments in an earlier analysis.

Details on this clone: Its antigen remains unidentified.

Everyone who donated was a healthy bone marrow donor. The PCR employed 60 Vbeta primers together with 13 Jbeta primers. Clones were sequenced by immunoSEQ multiplex PCR, and TCRdb holds only the in-frame ones, with some missing. Of about 70,000 clones listed, 85% to 90% are singletons. The CDR3 runs 15 residues. Germline CDR1 and CDR2: SGHVS and FNYEAQ. With 1 base removed from V and 8 bases from J, the gap between germline ends came to 15 bases. This receptor was identified in a woman aged 25 to 39 in good health and CMV-seropositive. V gene TRBV7-6 combines with J gene TRBJ1-3; D unclear. The sequenced sample consisted of PBMCs. The CDR3 loop reads CASSLGNGRKDTIYF. As DNA, the CDR3 is TGTGCCAGCAGCTTAGGCAACGGGAGGAAGGACACCATATATTTT.